The subject of this entry is one T cell receptor beta chain. Its antigen remains unknown. TCRdb re-called the 5' RACE reads through MiXCR, storing one row per CDR3 protein. Counted here are about 43,000 distinct CDR3 sequences, more than 20% occurring once; the ten biggest clones make up 7% to 7.5%. Time point specified: blood at routine non-recurrence follow-up after resection. Germline values: CDR1 SQVTM, CDR2 ANQGSEA. The J segment lost 10 bases and the V segment lost 0 bases, leaving 8 bases of the junction unmatched. CDR3 size: 13 residues. The sample originates from a study of spatial heterogeneity in lung cancer. Study in general: Any follow-up PBMC samples that were available went on to be sequenced, and the median time to follow-up was roughly two years after resection. Detection of beta-chain sequences consistently exceeded that of alpha-chain sequences.

General study results and limits: Follow-up blood showed ubiquitous expanded tumor TCRs less than blood at resection did.

The input for sequencing was PBMCs, taken at follow-up. V usage is TRBV29-1 and J usage is TRBJ1-1; 7 bases are a match to TRBD1. This TCR derives from a female donor with early-stage non-small cell lung cancer. The CDR3 DNA reads TGCAGCGTTGAAGAATTGGAGGGGGCAGCAGCTTTCTTT. Translated, it gives CSVEELEGAAAFF. Full variable domain (remainder filled in from reference TRBV29-1 and TRBJ1-1): SAVISQKPSRDICQRGTSLTIQCQVDSQVTMMFWYRQQPGQSLTLIATANQGSEATYESGFVIDKFPISRPNLTFSTLTVSNMSPEDSSIYLCSVEELEGAAAFFGQGTRLTVV.